This TCR beta chain comes out of a study of shared clonotypes between healthy human individuals (dated by TCRdb to the early 2020s). Context from the whole study: Two women and three men aged 18 to 49 years were included in the cohort. Each donor's leukapheresis produced roughly between roughly 0.85 and 9.5 billion PBMCs. To estimate repertoire size and how much clonotypes are shared between individuals, the study performed deep sequencing of blood TCR repertoires from 4 to 6 healthy adults. To increase sequencing depth and limit assay-specific biases, TCR repertoire library preparation and sequencing were carried out by different laboratories using diverse techniques.

Only a few counts were recorded for this clone. Its antigen is unknown. No per-base quality is available; no much larger clone lies one base away. Donors were healthy HIV-negative adults with no recently reported acute infections or vaccinations. All donors were Caucasian adults living in Nashville, Tennessee, USA. For unsorted samples, some 90 million PBMCs were counted, and genomic DNA was extracted using the QIAamp DNA Blood Mini kit. After blood collection by leukapheresis, PBMCs were isolated using Ficoll-Histopaque density gradient centrifugation and then cryopreserved in the vapor phase of liquid nitrogen. The CDR3 starts with the cysteine, ends with the phenylalanine, and has 14 residues. The DNA shown is the 42-base CDR3, in frame from base 1. The germline V gene gives CDR1 as MDHEN and CDR2 as SYDVKM. The V end loses 4 bases and the J end loses 3 bases, and a stretch of 10 bases separates them.

Using the deep immunoSEQ assay, TCR CDR3 regions were amplified from genomic DNA by multiplex PCR. Extracted genomic DNA from each cell subset was spread evenly across all wells of several immunoSEQ 96-well plates, with each plate serving as a replicate. For unsorted PBMC, about 300 ng genomic DNA, equal to tens of thousands of T cell genomes, was loaded into each replicate PCR. Genomic DNA from unsorted PBMC was sequenced over ten immunoSEQ deep assay plates. Purified libraries were quantified with a Qubit 3.0 fluorometer, sized on a Bioanalyzer 2100, and re-quantified with the KAPA Library Quantification kit. A separate single-read 150-cycle Illumina NextSeq 550 flow cell was used to sequence each immunoSEQ 96-well plate. Concerning the study's data processing: The immunoSEQ output contained only junctional sequences without quality scores, so filtering could not match that applied to full-length reads. To assign V/J genes and CDR3, sequences were annotated using PyIR, a Python wrapper for IgBLAST v1.9, with IMGT germline references. Reads with weak V/J assignments (E-value above 1e-6), missing CDR3, stop codons, out-of-frame junctions, or ambiguous translated residues were removed. V3J clonotypes were defined by identical inferred V gene, J gene, and CDR3 amino acid sequence. Percentage overlap between repertoires was computed as shared unique clonotypes divided by the size of the smaller repertoire. Three approaches were used to assess repertoire richness: RTK rarefaction, the Chao1 estimator, and Recon v2.1 estimates of unobserved clonotypes. Here the immuneACCESS table is served through TCRdb, limited to in-frame sequences with V and J called. Missing clones are a known gap in these copies; in checked studies unresolved V genes cover under half, and the rest lacks a known reason. V, J and clone size were drawn from that table, and D and trimming were deduced from the DNA. The sample table lists 450,000 to 650,000 clones, roughly four fifths of them with a count of one. More than 10% of the sample lies in the top ten.

Overall study outcomes, separate from this receptor: The small number of donors limited the genetic and exposure-history diversity represented. Pairwise subsampling led to the expectation that sequencing depth would affect the degree of clonotype sharing among donors. Only blood was sampled, and tissue TCR repertoires likely differ from those in blood.

The chain is assembled from TRBV28 and TRBJ1-5; possibly the D gene is TRBD1, per 6 matching bases. Sequencing was performed on PBMCs. This sequence was found in a woman aged 40 to 50 in good health. Some clones in this sample may be carry-over from other donors' samples. The CDR3 region has the sequence CASSYRTVNQPQHF. The sequence in DNA is TGTGCCAGCAGTTATAGGACAGTCAATCAGCCCCAGCATTTT.